These T cell receptor beta chains were read from a single sample in a study of T cells in Graves' hyperthyroidism and ophthalmopathy. From the multiplex PCR reads, TCRdb called clonotypes with MiXCR, one entry per CDR3 protein. The sample shows 350,000 to 400,000 distinct CDR3 sequences, about 18% of them seen only once. Input material: blood. Receptor source: a woman aged 18-29 years with Graves' hyperthyroidism. CDR3s include the opening cysteine and the closing phenylalanine or tryptophan. A D gene is named only where the DNA matches it firmly. Rows give clone size only sometimes, using once, few, many, or a class for an expanded clone.

CDR3aa,CDR3nt,j_gene,abundance,d_gene,v_gene
CASREYETGELFF,TGTGCCAGCAGGGAGTACGAGACCGGGGAGCTGTTTTTT,TRBJ2-2,many,-,TRBV6-1
CSALLTGGGTEAFF,TGCAGTGCTCTCCTCACGGGGGGGGGCACTGAAGCTTTCTTT,TRBJ1-1,many,-,TRBV20-1
CASSFLRQVPRDTEAFF,TGTGCCAGCAGTTTCCTACGACAGGTCCCGAGGGACACTGAAGCTTTCTTT,TRBJ1-1,many,-,TRBV28
CASSGREASGNTIYF,TGTGCCAGTAGCGGTCGGGAAGCCTCTGGAAACACCATATATTTT,TRBJ1-3,many,-,TRBV19
CASSSGPGGETQYF,TGTGCCAGCAGTTCCGGACCGGGCGGGGAGACCCAGTACTTC,TRBJ2-5,many,-,TRBV12-3/TRBV12-4
CASSESVGPGSSPLHF,TGTGCCAGCAGTGAAAGCGTTGGCCCAGGGAGTTCACCCCTCCACTTT,TRBJ1-6,many,-,TRBV6-1
CATSDSERPQHF,TGTGCCACCAGTGATTCGGAACGGCCCCAGCATTTT,TRBJ1-5,many,-,TRBV24-1
CASSTNRPSGTQETQYF,TGTGCCAGCAGTACCAACCGGCCTAGCGGGACCCAAGAGACCCAGTACTTC,TRBJ2-5,many,TRBD2,TRBV6-2/TRBV6-3
CASNITGETGELFF,TGTGCCAGCAATATAACAGGGGAGACCGGGGAGCTGTTTTTT,TRBJ2-2,-,TRBD1,TRBV12-3/TRBV12-4
CASSQAVDRKEPWSAFF,TGTGCCAGCAGCCAAGCAGTGGACAGGAAAGAACCGTGGTCAGCTTTCTTT,TRBJ1-1,-,TRBD1,TRBV3-1
CASSPRGFGYTF,TGTGCCAGCAGTCCCAGGGGGTTTGGCTACACCTTC,TRBJ1-2,many,TRBD1,TRBV12-3/TRBV12-4
CASSSGQGGEQYF,TGTGCTAGCAGCTCGGGACAGGGAGGCGAGCAGTACTTC,TRBJ2-7,-,TRBD1,TRBV7-7
CASSLESGAMQYF,TGTGCCAGCAGCTTAGAGAGTGGGGCCATGCAGTATTTT,TRBJ2-3,many,-,TRBV7-6
CASSLLGRREGSYEQYF,TGCGCCAGCAGCTTGTTGGGCCGCCGAGAGGGCTCCTACGAGCAGTACTTC,TRBJ2-7,many,-,TRBV5-1
CASSRTITGTYEQYF,TGTGCCAGCAGCCGCACCATAACAGGGACCTACGAGCAGTACTTC,TRBJ2-7,few,-,TRBV11-2
CASSFRGLTGLVPGGELFF,TGCGCCAGCAGCTTCCGAGGGCTTACGGGACTAGTCCCCGGCGGGGAGCTGTTTTTT,TRBJ2-2,many,TRBD2,TRBV5-1
CASSYPNTGELFF,TGTGCCAGCAGTTACCCTAACACCGGGGAGCTGTTTTTT,TRBJ2-2,many,-,TRBV6-5
CASRSAGSYGYTF,TGTGCCAGCAGGTCAGCAGGGAGCTATGGCTACACCTTC,TRBJ1-2,once,-,TRBV6-1
CASSQDTYGYTF,TGTGCCAGCAGCCAAGACACGTATGGCTACACCTTC,TRBJ1-2,many,-,TRBV7-9
CASSEAGPDSGEKLFF,TGTGCCAGCAGTGAAGCCGGTCCGGACTCGGGAGAAAAACTGTTTTTT,TRBJ1-4,few,-,TRBV6-1
CASSEGQSSGNTIYF,TGCGCCAGCAGCGAGGGACAGTCCTCTGGAAACACCATATATTTT,TRBJ1-3,-,TRBD1,TRBV5-1
CASSLGRSGQPQHF,TGTGCCAGCAGTTTAGGGCGGTCTGGGCAGCCCCAGCATTTT,TRBJ1-5,many,-,TRBV12-3/TRBV12-4
CASSATRDGDYEQYF,TGTGCCAGTTCAGCTACCCGGGACGGGGACTACGAGCAGTACTTC,TRBJ2-7,-,-,TRBV19
CASSYSGVSTEAFF,TGCGCCAGCAGCTATTCAGGGGTCAGCACTGAAGCTTTCTTT,TRBJ1-1,many,-,TRBV5-1
CASRTIRDREKNQPQHF,TGTGCCAGCAGAACAATCCGGGACAGGGAAAAGAATCAGCCCCAGCATTTT,TRBJ1-5,many,TRBD1,TRBV28
CASSYGPSPLHF,TGTGCCAGCAGCTACGGCCCTTCACCCCTCCACTTT,TRBJ1-6,-,-,TRBV5-4
CSTLRGSGDTEAFF,TGCAGCACCCTCCGTGGGTCAGGGGACACTGAAGCTTTCTTT,TRBJ1-1,many,-,TRBV29-1
CASSQEPTGAGGNTIYF,TGTGCCAGCAGCCAAGAACCGACAGGCGCGGGGGGAAACACCATATATTTT,TRBJ1-3,-,-,TRBV4-2
CASSLRQGGTEAFF,TGTGCCAGCTCCCTTCGACAGGGAGGTACTGAAGCTTTCTTT,TRBJ1-1,many,TRBD1,TRBV12-3/TRBV12-4
CAISEPSGANVLTF,TGTGCCATCAGTGAGCCCTCTGGGGCCAACGTCCTGACTTTC,TRBJ2-6,many,-,TRBV10-3
CASSYTGTGDGYTF,TGTGCCAGCAGCTATACCGGGACAGGGGATGGCTACACCTTC,TRBJ1-2,once,TRBD1,TRBV11-2
CASSGSIAYEQYF,TGCGCCAGCAGTGGTTCGATCGCCTACGAGCAGTACTTC,TRBJ2-7,many,-,TRBV10-1
CASSYGTVTYEQYF,TGTGCCAGCAGTTATGGGACGGTTACCTACGAGCAGTACTTC,TRBJ2-7,many,-,TRBV6-5
CASSTNMNTEAFF,TGTGCCAGCAGTACTAACATGAACACTGAAGCTTTCTTT,TRBJ1-1,few,-,TRBV12-3/TRBV12-4
CASTGGTDSYNEQFF,TGTGCCAGCACCGGAGGGACGGATTCCTACAATGAGCAGTTCTTC,TRBJ2-1,many,-,TRBV11-2
CASSYSSGVTEAFF,TGTGCCAGCAGTTACTCGTCAGGTGTCACTGAAGCTTTCTTT,TRBJ1-1,many,-,TRBV6-5
CASSYTGQGYGYTF,TGTGCCAGCAGTTACACCGGACAGGGATATGGCTACACCTTC,TRBJ1-2,many,TRBD1,TRBV6-5
CASSEAGGVVEAFF,TGTGCCAGCAGTGAAGCAGGAGGGGTGGTTGAAGCTTTCTTT,TRBJ1-1,many,-,TRBV6-1
CASKAGFEKAFF,TGTGCCAGCAAGGCGGGGTTCGAGAAAGCTTTCTTT,TRBJ1-1,many,-,TRBV6-1
CASSLGGVSNGELFF,TGTGCCAGCAGCTTAGGAGGGGTTTCTAACGGGGAGCTGTTTTTT,TRBJ2-2,many,-,TRBV7-8
CASSLVAGANTGDLFF,TGTGCCAGCAGCTTAGTGGCAGGTGCTAACACCGGGGATCTGTTTTTT,TRBJ2-2,-,-,TRBV11-2
CASSLGGRTYYEQYF,TGTGCCAGCAGCTTAGGGGGGAGGACCTACTACGAGCAGTACTTC,TRBJ2-7,many,-,TRBV7-2
CASLGGLADYGYTF,TGTGCCAGCCTTGGGGGACTAGCTGACTATGGCTACACCTTC,TRBJ1-2,many,-,TRBV2
CASSTTGGNTEAFF,TGTGCCAGCAGTACCACAGGGGGCAACACTGAAGCTTTCTTT,TRBJ1-1,many,TRBD1,TRBV6-1
CASSEYSSGANVLTF,TGTGCCAGCAGTGAATACAGCTCTGGGGCCAACGTCCTGACTTTC,TRBJ2-6,many,-,TRBV2
CASSLLATPHEQYF,TGTGCCAGCAGTTTATTAGCCACCCCCCACGAGCAGTACTTC,TRBJ2-7,many,-,TRBV28
CSASRGGRSYEQYF,TGCAGTGCTAGTCGCGGGGGCCGCTCCTACGAGCAGTACTTC,TRBJ2-7,many,-,TRBV20-1
CASSFALIAGNTGELFF,TGTGCCAGCAGTTTCGCCCTTATAGCGGGGAACACCGGGGAGCTGTTTTTT,TRBJ2-2,many,TRBD2,TRBV12-3/TRBV12-4
CASSLSRLNSGFF,TGTGCCAGCAGTTTATCCCGACTTAACAGCGGTTTCTTT,TRBJ1-1,many,-,TRBV27
CAIPRGPQSGANVLTF,TGTGCCATCCCACGGGGCCCTCAATCTGGGGCCAACGTCCTGACTTTC,TRBJ2-6,many,-,TRBV10-3
CASSPPWAGGQETQYF,TGTGCCAGCAGCCCACCCTGGGCAGGGGGCCAAGAGACCCAGTACTTC,TRBJ2-5,many,TRBD1,TRBV7-8
CASSLRGTYTEAFF,TGTGCCAGCAGTTTAAGGGGGACATACACTGAAGCTTTCTTT,TRBJ1-1,many,-,TRBV28
CASSLTGTAGGEQYF,TGTGCCAGCAGTCTAACCGGGACGGCGGGTGGAGAGCAGTACTTC,TRBJ2-7,many,-,TRBV27
CASRMGGLGGYTF,TGTGCCAGCAGGATGGGAGGTCTAGGGGGCTACACCTTC,TRBJ1-2,many,-,TRBV28
CASSFKEQSGPEAFF,TGTGCCAGCAGTTTTAAGGAGCAGTCGGGGCCTGAAGCTTTCTTT,TRBJ1-1,many,-,TRBV28
CVSSSPGSGNTIYF,TGCGTCAGCAGTTCCCCTGGATCGGGAAACACCATATATTTT,TRBJ1-3,-,-,TRBV5-1
CASTGLIQGYNEQFF,TGTGCCAGCACGGGGTTGATACAGGGCTACAATGAGCAGTTCTTC,TRBJ2-1,many,-,TRBV6-1